Following are 23 T cell receptor beta chains from one sample sequenced in a study of blood T cell repertoires in COVID-19. Measured with immunoSEQ multiplex PCR; TCRdb has only the in-frame clones, and not every one. This sample carries tens of thousands of clones, 80% to 95% of them seen once, and the ten largest clones take less than 0.85%. Input material: peripheral blood. These receptors were collected from a woman aged 80 or older with acute or convalescent COVID-19.

CDR3 sequence: CASSLSARGHGEKLFF. DNA for the CDR3: TGTGCCAGCAGTTTATCTGCTAGGGGGCATGGGGAAAAACTGTTTTTT. The gene calls are TRBV27 and TRBJ1-4, with TRBD1 matching over 7 bases. J lost 8 bases, V lost 0 bases, and 9 bases had no gene match. Germline V gives CDR1 MNHEY, CDR2 SMNVEV (reference sequence). This CDR3 has 16 amino acids.

This rearrangement joins TRBV5-4 to TRBJ2-1, with 9 bases aligning to TRBD2. Germline V gene lookup returns CDR1 SGHNT and CDR2 YYREEE (reference sequence). The CDR3 spans 15 residues. J was trimmed by 3 bases and V by 2 bases; bases with no gene match: 3. The CDR3 region has the DNA TGTGCCAGCAGCTTAGGACTAGCGAACTACAATGAGCAGTTCTTC. Amino acid sequence: CASSLGLANYNEQFF.

The rearrangement uses TRBV4-1 and TRBJ1-4; no firm D call. This CDR3 is 16 amino acids long. Trimming left V 1 base short and J 3 bases short, with 12 bases between. CDR1 and CDR2 (germline): MGHRA, YSYEKL. The CDR3 region is CASSQAALRANEKLFF. The CDR3 nucleotides read TGCGCCAGCAGCCAAGCGGCTTTGCGGGCTAATGAAAAACTGTTTTTT.

Here the CDR3 reads CASSLVNRGLGEQYF. The CDR3 coding sequence is TGTGCCAGCAGCTTGGTTAACAGGGGGCTGGGTGAGCAGTACTTC. This chain joins TRBV5-8 and TRBJ2-7; 9 positions agree with TRBD1. CDR1 and CDR2 from the germline V gene are SGHTS and YDEGEE. The CDR3 has 15 residues. With V trimmed by 0 bases and J by 7 bases, 8 bases remained unmatched.

The chain couples TRBV18 to TRBJ2-5, with D unresolved. This CDR3 region has 16 residues. The V gene's germline CDR1 is KGHSH and CDR2 LQKENI. The V gene lost 3 bases and the J gene lost 2 bases, with 16 bases spanning the gap. CDR3 bases: TGTGCCAGCTCACCTAACAACCCGGGTTGGCAAGAGACCCAGTACTTC. This codes for CASSPNNPGWQETQYF.

The chain joins TRBV27 to TRBJ1-1; 7 bases agree with TRBD1. Per the germline V gene, CDR1 is MNHEY and CDR2 is SMNVEV (reference sequence). J gave up 10 bases and V 5 bases, and 10 bases lay outside the gene matches. The CDR3 is made up of 13 amino acids. The CDR3 DNA sequence: TGTGCCAGCAGTCCCGGGACAGTGTTAAGAGCTTTCTTT. Protein: CASSPGTVLRAFF.

The CDR3, as DNA: TGCGCCAGCAGCCAAGTTGACAGGGGAAGCTCTGGGGCCAACGTCCTGACTTTC. Protein product: CASSQVDRGSSGANVLTF. V usage is TRBV4-1 and J usage is TRBJ2-6; 8 positions match TRBD1. The CDR3 contains 18 residues. The trim removed 1 base at V and 0 bases at J, leaving 5 bases unmatched. Germline V gene data show CDR1 as MGHRA and CDR2 as YSYEKL.

This chain connects TRBV10-3 to TRBJ1-2, with a tentative D call TRBD1 (6 bases). V dropped 4 bases and J dropped 0 bases, with 12 bases sitting between them. Looked up from germline, CDR1 is ENHRY and CDR2 is SYGVKD. This CDR3 is built from 15 residues. DNA of the CDR3: TGTGCCATCAGTGGACAGGACACACCTAACTATGGCTACACCTTC. The encoded protein is CAISGQDTPNYGYTF.

The rearrangement uses TRBV3-1 (or the pseudogene TRBV3-2) and TRBJ1-6, with D perhaps TRBD1 (6 bases). Trimming cost V 5 bases and J 10 bases, with 15 bases left between them. Germline V gives CDR1 LGHDT, CDR2 YNNKEL (reference sequence). This CDR3 spans 14 amino acids. CDR3: CASSARGGGSPLHF. Here the CDR3 DNA reads TGTGCCAGCAGCGCACGAGGGGGGGGATCACCCCTCCACTTT.

The chain links TRBV5-6 to TRBJ2-3; 13 positions match TRBD2. With 3 bases clipped from V and 7 bases from J, the junction kept 14 bases outside the gene matches. Germline values: CDR1 SGHDT, CDR2 YYEEEE. This CDR3 contains 18 residues. This chain's CDR3 is CASSWSGTSGAKKYTQYF. For the CDR3, the DNA is TGTGCCAGCAGCTGGAGCGGGACTAGCGGGGCCAAAAAGTATACGCAGTATTTT.

The chain couples TRBV5-1 to TRBJ1-2, with TRBD1 matching over 7 bases. Germline-derived CDR1 and CDR2 are SGHRS and YFSETQ. The CDR3 has 13 residues. V lost 1 base, J lost 8 bases, and 5 bases stayed unmatched. The CDR3 sequence is CASSLWGDSGYTF. CDR3 DNA sequence: TGCGCCAGCAGCTTGTGGGGGGACAGCGGCTACACCTTC. The full variable domain, in which reference TRBV5-1 and TRBJ1-2 provide the parts outside the CDR3, is KAGVTQTPRYLIKTRGQQVTLSCSPISGHRSVSWYQQTPGQGLQFLFEYFSETQRNKGNFPGRFSGRQFSNSRSEMNVSTLELGDSALYLCASSLWGDSGYTFGSGTRLTVV.

The chain joins TRBV9 to TRBJ1-6; perhaps TRBD1 as D (6 bases). The CDR3 loop spans 14 amino acids. Trimming shortened V by 3 bases and J by 7 bases, and 11 bases separated the two germline ends. From germline, CDR1 is SGDLS and CDR2 YYNGEE. The CDR3 nucleotides read TGTGCCAGCAGCGCAACAGGGAAAAATTCACCCCTCCACTTT. It codes for CASSATGKNSPLHF.

The V and J genes are TRBV6-2 or TRBV6-3 and TRBJ2-2, with 8 bases matching TRBD2. CDR3 length: 15 amino acids. V lost 4 bases and J lost 4; bases outside the gene matches: 5. Germline V lookup: CDR1 MNHEY, CDR2 SVGEGT. The CDR3 region is CASSFSGDPTGELFF. The CDR3 coding sequence is TGTGCCAGCAGTTTTAGCGGGGACCCCACCGGGGAGCTGTTTTTT.

V is TRBV5-4 and J is TRBJ2-6; TRBD2 agrees at 12 bases. J lost 1 base, V lost 3 bases, and 5 bases had no gene match. The CDR3 is 18 amino acids. Per the germline V gene, CDR1 is SGHNT and CDR2 is YYREEE (reference sequence). The CDR3 protein is CASSSATSGSSGANVLTF. Here the CDR3 DNA reads TGTGCCAGCAGCTCCGCGACTAGCGGGAGTTCTGGGGCCAACGTCCTGACTTTC.

The chain links TRBV4-2 to TRBJ1-6, with a weak D call TRBD1 (5 bases). The V gene lost 0 bases and the J gene lost 8 bases, with 8 bases spanning the gap. The CDR3 contains 14 residues. Germline V CDR1 and CDR2: LGHNA, YNFKEQ. The CDR3 sequence is CASSQEGRDSPLHF. The CDR3 DNA is TGTGCCAGCAGCCAAGAGGGGCGTGATTCACCCCTCCACTTT.

The chain joins TRBV3-1 (or the pseudogene TRBV3-2) to TRBJ2-7; possible D gene TRBD1, 6 bases. This CDR3 has 14 residues. V was shortened by 5 bases and J by 9 bases, with 20 bases between the two germline ends. CDR1 and CDR2 from the germline V gene are LGHDT and YNNKEL (reference sequence). CDR3 loop: CASSLGAQGGWQYF. The CDR3 bases are TGTGCCAGCAGCTTGGGGGCGCAGGGCGGATGGCAGTACTTC.

CDR3 sequence: CASSQRDISGYTF. The DNA of the CDR3 is TGTGCCAGCAGCCAACGGGACATCAGTGGCTACACCTTC. The chain is built from TRBV3-1 (or the pseudogene TRBV3-2) and TRBJ1-2; possible D gene TRBD1, 6 bases. CDR1 and CDR2 from the germline V gene are LGHDT and YNNKEL (reference sequence). The germline V and J ends were trimmed by 2 bases and 7 bases, with 11 bases remaining between them. The CDR3 consists of 13 residues.

The genes are TRBV5-1 and TRBJ2-3; D might be TRBD2 (7 bases). The CDR3 loop spans 17 amino acids. V was clipped by 4 bases and J by 1 base, with 19 bases between them. The V gene's germline CDR1 is SGHRS and CDR2 YFSETQ. Here the CDR3 DNA reads TGCGCCAGCAGCCCTCGGGGGGCGGGGCCGGGCACAGATACGCAGTATTTT. Translation: CASSPRGAGPGTDTQYF.

The chain recombines TRBV9 with TRBJ2-1; possibly TRBD2 for D (5 bases). CDR1 SGDLS and CDR2 YYNGEE come from the germline V gene. The CDR3 sequence is 18 residues long. V dropped 0 bases and J dropped 0 bases, with 16 bases sitting between them. The CDR3 region has the DNA TGTGCCAGCAGCGTAGGGGAGATTTCGGTTAGCTCCTACAATGAGCAGTTCTTC. This sequence encodes CASSVGEISVSSYNEQFF.

The V and J genes are TRBV7-2 and TRBJ2-2; D not resolved. Germline V lookup: CDR1 SGHTA, CDR2 FQGNSA. Trimming cost V 5 bases and J 6 bases, with 10 bases left between them. There are 13 residues in the CDR3. The CDR3 reads CASSPTSPGELFF. In DNA form, the CDR3 reads TGTGCCAGCAGCCCCACATCGCCCGGGGAGCTGTTTTTT.

This chain connects TRBV5-4 to TRBJ2-1; 12 nucleotides line up with TRBD2. The ends lost 4 bases at V and 8 bases at J; junction bases unmatched: 7. Germline CDR1 SGHNT, CDR2 YYREEE (reference sequence). CDR3 length: 15 residues. The CDR3 DNA sequence: TGTGCCAGCAGCACCCGACTAGCGGGAGATGATGAGCAGTTCTTC. This codes for CASSTRLAGDDEQFF.

The rearrangement links TRBV27 to TRBJ2-1; 10 bases align to TRBD2. Germline CDR1 MNHEY, CDR2 SMNVEV (reference sequence). The V segment lost 8 bases and the J segment 0 bases; nucleotides outside the gene matches: 10. The CDR3 totals 17 residues. CDR3 bases: TGTGCCAGCTTAAGGACTAGCGGAGGGAGCTCCTACAATGAGCAGTTCTTC. It is translated as CASLRTSGGSSYNEQFF.

This clone came up once. CDR3: CASSVSGANTEAFF. The CDR3 DNA sequence: TGTGCCAGCAGCGTGTCGGGAGCGAACACTGAAGCTTTCTTT. V gene TRBV9 combines with J gene TRBJ1-1; D gene unclear. This CDR3 has 14 amino acids. Trimming left V 2 bases short and J 1 base short, with 9 bases between. Germline CDR1 SGDLS, CDR2 YYNGEE.